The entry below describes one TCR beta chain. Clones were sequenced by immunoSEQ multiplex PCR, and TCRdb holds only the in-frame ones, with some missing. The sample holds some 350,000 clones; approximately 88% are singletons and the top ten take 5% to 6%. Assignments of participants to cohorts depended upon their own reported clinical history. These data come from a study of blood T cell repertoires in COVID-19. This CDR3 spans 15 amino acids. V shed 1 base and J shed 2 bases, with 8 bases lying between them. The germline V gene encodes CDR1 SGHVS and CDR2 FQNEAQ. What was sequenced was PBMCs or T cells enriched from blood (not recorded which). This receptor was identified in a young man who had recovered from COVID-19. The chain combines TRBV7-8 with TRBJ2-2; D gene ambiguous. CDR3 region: CASSLVTYNTGELFF. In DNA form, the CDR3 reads TGTGCCAGCAGCTTAGTAACCTACAACACCGGGGAGCTGTTTTTT. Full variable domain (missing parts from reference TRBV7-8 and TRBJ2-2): GAGVSQSPRYKVAKRGQDVALRCDPISGHVSLFWYQQALGQGPEFLTYFQNEAQLDKSGLPSDRFFAERPEGSVSTLKIQRTQQEDSAVYLCASSLVTYNTGELFFGEGSRLTVL.